These 27 T cell receptor beta chains were sequenced from one sample in a study of T cells in localized non-small cell lung cancer (dated by TCRdb to about 2020). Libraries were made using the immunoSEQ multiplex PCR assay. This immuneACCESS table, as held by TCRdb, lists in-frame sequences with V and J called but not all clones. Of the missing ones, under half trace to an unresolved V gene in checked studies; the others have no known cause. Here the sample has 23,000 or so clones; roughly 90% occur a single time. The top ten constitute 13% to 15% of the sample. The sequences come from peripheral blood, collected before any cancer treatment. These TCRs come from a man between 35 and 75 years old with stage III squamous cell lung carcinoma.

The sample holds a few counts of this clone. The gene calls are TRBV7-8 and TRBJ1-6; D is undetermined. This CDR3 has 14 amino acids. Germline-derived CDR1 and CDR2 are SGHVS and FQNEAQ. The V gene lost 1 base and the J gene lost 10 bases, with 11 bases spanning the gap. CDR3 in amino acids: CASSLERAVSPLHF. CDR3 bases: TGTGCCAGCAGCTTAGAACGGGCAGTATCACCCCTCCACTTT.

This clone was seen a single time. The J gene is TRBJ1-2, the V gene TRBV28, with 7 bases identical to TRBD1. CDR3 length equals 14 residues. Germline V gene lookup returns CDR1 MDHEN and CDR2 SYDVKM. Losses at the gene ends were 6 bases for V and 5 bases for J; bases not matched to a gene: 9. The DNA for the CDR3 is TGTGCCAGCAGCCTTATGTCCAGGGGGTATGGCTACACCTTC. Amino acid sequence: CASSLMSRGYGYTF.

This sequence joins TRBV7-9 and TRBJ2-4, with no clear D. The ends were cut back, 4 bases at V and 0 bases at J, with 7 bases in the middle. This CDR3 is 14 amino acids long. CDR1 is SEHNR, CDR2 FQNEAQ, per germline (reference sequence). The DNA of the CDR3 is TGTGCCAGCAGCTCGACACTAGCCAAAAACATTCAGTACTTC. This gives the protein CASSSTLAKNIQYF.

This chain links TRBV4-2 with TRBJ1-2; perhaps TRBD1 as D (6 bases). V lost 3 bases and J 9 bases, leaving 23 bases between the germline ends. The CDR3 is made up of 16 amino acids. Germline V gene sequence: CDR1 LGHNA, CDR2 YNFKEQ. In nucleotides, the CDR3 is TGTGCCAGCAGCCAGTCTACCGGGATGGGAGGGGGGAGCTACACCTTC. It yields the protein CASSQSTGMGGGSYTF.

The V gene is TRBV7-2, the J gene TRBJ2-1; tentative D call: TRBD2 (5 bases). The CDR3 is 14 residues long. The germline gives CDR1 SGHTA, CDR2 FQGNSA. The V and J ends lost 3 bases and 1 base respectively, with 7 bases between them. This chain's CDR3 is CASSFGGSYNEQFF. For the CDR3, the DNA is TGTGCCAGCAGCTTTGGCGGGTCCTACAATGAGCAGTTCTTC.

The V gene is TRBV5-1, the J gene TRBJ1-3; no clear D. The CDR3 extends over 14 amino acids. Between the trimmed V and J ends, which lost 4 bases and 0 bases, there was a span of 8 bases. Germline V gene lookup returns CDR1 SGHRS and CDR2 YFSETQ. CDR3 amino acids: CASSPGNSGNTIYF. The CDR3 nucleotides read TGCGCCAGCAGCCCCGGGAACTCTGGAAACACCATATATTTT. Drawing the rest from reference TRBV5-1 and TRBJ1-3, the complete variable domain is KAGVTQTPRYLIKTRGQQVTLSCSPISGHRSVSWYQQTPGQGLQFLFEYFSETQRNKGNFPGRFSGRQFSNSRSEMNVSTLELGDSALYLCASSPGNSGNTIYFGEGSWLTVV.

V and J are TRBV25-1 and TRBJ1-1; 8 nucleotides agree with TRBD1. The CDR3 extends over 15 amino acids. V lost 2 bases to trimming and J lost 5 bases; unmatched junction nucleotides: 7. CDR1 is MGHDK, CDR2 SYGVNS, per germline. This CDR3 reads CASSEARGRITEAFF. DNA of the CDR3: TGTGCCAGCAGTGAAGCCAGGGGGCGCATTACTGAAGCTTTCTTT.

The rearrangement uses TRBV27 and TRBJ1-5; unclear D gene. CDR1 is MNHEY and CDR2 is SMNVEV in the germline V gene (reference sequence). V was clipped by 4 bases and J by 2 bases, with 15 bases between them. The CDR3 runs to 16 residues. CDR3: CASSSGPFGRNQPQHF. CDR3 in DNA: TGTGCCAGCAGTTCCGGACCTTTCGGGCGCAATCAGCCCCAGCATTTT.

V and J are TRBV6-6 and TRBJ2-2, with a tentative D call TRBD2 (6 bases). V lost 4 bases and J lost 7, with 16 bases in between. The CDR3 covers 15 residues. Germline V CDR1 and CDR2: MNHNY, SVGAGI (reference sequence). Here the CDR3 reads CASSSEGDSGGELFF. The CDR3 bases are TGTGCCAGCAGTTCCGAGGGAGATAGCGGCGGGGAGCTGTTTTTT.

The chain joins TRBV5-1 to TRBJ1-1; 7 positions agree with TRBD1. Germline CDR1 reads SGHRS; CDR2 reads YFSETQ. This CDR3 is 19 amino acids long. Trimming took 4 bases from V and 1 from J; bases not matched to a gene: 19. The CDR3 sequence: CASSPGQRRGYIWNTEAFF. The CDR3, as DNA: TGCGCCAGCAGCCCGGGACAGCGGCGGGGGTATATCTGGAACACTGAAGCTTTCTTT.

This clone was picked up one time. The CDR3 DNA reads TGTGCCAGCAGCCCGCGGACAGTGAACACTGAAGCTTTCTTT. Protein product: CASSPRTVNTEAFF. The chain combines TRBV5-6 with TRBJ1-1; D perhaps matches TRBD1 (6 bases). The CDR3 is 14 amino acids. CDR1 SGHDT and CDR2 YYEEEE come from the germline V gene. The V gene lost 4 bases and the J gene lost 0 bases, with 10 bases spanning the gap.

The J gene is TRBJ2-3, the V gene TRBV6-1; D remains unclear. The CDR3 loop spans 13 amino acids. Trimming took off 6 bases at V and 2 bases at J, with 9 bases between the two ends. Germline CDR1 reads MNHNS; CDR2 reads SASEGT. CDR3 DNA sequence: TGTGCCAGCAGCAGAGGAAACACAGATACGCAGTATTTT. Protein sequence: CASSRGNTDTQYF.

This chain connects TRBV19 to TRBJ1-5; no reliable D call. CDR3 size: 14 residues. From germline, CDR1 is LNHDA and CDR2 SQIVND (reference sequence). V shed 9 bases and J shed 0 bases, with 12 bases lying between them. CDR3 coding DNA: TGTGCCAGCTCGGCCGGTTATAGCAATCAGCCCCAGCATTTT. Protein sequence: CASSAGYSNQPQHF.

The sample holds one count of this clone. The V call is TRBV19, the J call TRBJ2-2; TRBD2 matches at 11 bases. Germline-derived CDR1 and CDR2 are LNHDA and SQIVND (reference sequence). V lost 3 bases to trimming and J lost 1 base; unmatched junction nucleotides: 7. This CDR3 contains 18 residues. The CDR3 region is CASSIRRLAGGNTGELFF. CDR3 sequence (DNA): TGTGCCAGTAGTATTCGGAGGCTAGCGGGAGGGAACACCGGGGAGCTGTTTTTT.

This chain links TRBV19 with TRBJ1-5; tentative D call: TRBD1 (5 bases). In germline, CDR1 is LNHDA, CDR2 SQIVND (reference sequence). The CDR3 length is 13 residues. The germline V and J ends were trimmed by 5 bases and 4 bases, with 9 bases remaining between them. The CDR3 region is CASSGARNQPQHF. CDR3 DNA sequence: TGTGCCAGTAGTGGGGCCAGGAATCAGCCCCAGCATTTT.

V gene TRBV19 combines with J gene TRBJ1-5; 9 bases map to TRBD1. CDR1 is LNHDA and CDR2 is SQIVND in the germline V gene (reference sequence). The CDR3 has 15 residues. Losses at the gene ends were 4 bases for V and 7 bases for J; bases not matched to a gene: 8. CDR3 sequence: CASSRTGGSGQPQHF. In DNA, the CDR3 is TGTGCCAGTAGTAGAACAGGGGGCTCGGGGCAGCCCCAGCATTTT.

The chain combines TRBV6-1 with TRBJ2-1; 10 bases are a match to TRBD2. Looked up from germline, CDR1 is MNHNS and CDR2 is SASEGT. Trimming at V came to 9 bases and at J to 5 bases, leaving 4 bases not matched to a gene. The CDR3 extends over 13 amino acids. CDR3 region: CASQRGGNNEQFF. CDR3 nucleotides: TGTGCCAGTCAGCGGGGGGGTAACAATGAGCAGTTCTTC.

V and J are TRBV7-2 and TRBJ2-2, with 7 bases aligning to TRBD1. The germline CDR1 and CDR2 sequences are SGHTA and FQGNSA. This CDR3 spans 15 amino acids. The ends lost 5 bases at V and 1 base at J; junction bases unmatched: 4. The CDR3 DNA follows: TGTGCCAGCAGCGACCGGGACAGGAACACCGGGGAGCTGTTTTTT. Amino acids: CASSDRDRNTGELFF. The whole variable domain, remainder taken from reference TRBV7-2 and TRBJ2-2, is GAGVSQSPSNKVTEKGKDVELRCDPISGHTALYWYRQSLGQGLEFLIYFQGNSAPDKSGLPSDRFSAERTGGSVSTLTIQRTQQEDSAVYLCASSDRDRNTGELFFGEGSRLTVL.

The chain uses TRBV5-1 and TRBJ1-3; tentative D call: TRBD1 (5 bases). This CDR3 is 13 amino acids long. The germline V gene encodes CDR1 SGHRS and CDR2 YFSETQ. V lost 4 bases, J lost 5 bases, and 10 bases lay in between. CDR3 residues: CASSPDTRNTIYF. The CDR3 DNA reads TGCGCCAGCAGCCCGGACACTCGAAACACCATATATTTT.

This clone was seen just once. Other DNA sequences in this specimen translate into the identical CDR3. The V gene is TRBV6-6, the J gene TRBJ2-7; possible D gene TRBD1, 6 bases. The CDR3 contains 12 residues. Germline lookup yields CDR1 MNHNY and CDR2 SVGAGI (reference sequence). The CDR3 protein is CAKGQTVYEQYF. The CDR3 nucleotides read TGTGCTAAAGGACAGACCGTGTACGAGCAGTACTTC.

The chain recombines TRBV7-6 with TRBJ1-1, with a weak D call TRBD1 (6 bases). Germline V gene lookup returns CDR1 SGHVS and CDR2 FNYEAQ. Trimming removed 1 base from V and 1 base from J, with 7 bases in between. The CDR3 is 14 residues long. CDR3: CASSLGQANTEAFF. CDR3 coding DNA: TGTGCCAGCAGCTTAGGACAGGCGAACACTGAAGCTTTCTTT.

V usage is TRBV28 and J usage is TRBJ2-1; TRBD2 agrees at 9 bases. Germline CDR1 is MDHEN and CDR2 is SYDVKM. This CDR3 has 16 amino acids. The trim removed 6 bases at V and 8 bases at J, leaving 14 bases unmatched. CDR3 nucleotides: TGTGCCAGCAGCCGGGGGGGTAGCGGGAGAGTCCATGAGCAGTTCTTC. It yields the protein CASSRGGSGRVHEQFF. The whole variable domain, remainder taken from reference TRBV28 and TRBJ2-1, is DVKVTQSSRYLVKRTGEKVFLECVQDMDHENMFWYRQDPGLGLRLIYFSYDVKMKEKGDIPEGYSVSREKKERFSLILESASTNQTSMYLCASSRGGSGRVHEQFFGPGTRLTVL.

The rearrangement uses TRBV27 and TRBJ1-2; no clear D gene. The germline CDR1 and CDR2 sequences are MNHEY and SMNVEV (reference sequence). This CDR3 comprises 12 residues. Trimming shortened V by 6 bases and J by 4 bases, and 9 bases separated the two germline ends. The CDR3 DNA follows: TGTGCCAGCAGGAGCAGGACCTATGGCTACACCTTC. Translating it yields CASRSRTYGYTF.

J is TRBJ2-3 and V is TRBV7-2; 14 nucleotides match TRBD2. J lost 2 bases, V lost 6 bases, and 4 bases had no gene match. CDR1 and CDR2 from the germline V gene are SGHTA and FQGNSA. The CDR3 covers 16 residues. The CDR3: CASRRTSGGNTDTQYF. In nucleotides, the CDR3 is TGTGCCAGCAGGCGGACTAGCGGGGGGAACACAGATACGCAGTATTTT.

This clone was counted only a few times. V usage is TRBV7-9 and J usage is TRBJ1-5; D gene unclear. The CDR3 has 17 residues. In germline, CDR1 is SEHNR, CDR2 FQNEAQ (reference sequence). Trimming stripped 2 bases from V and 1 base from J, with 15 bases between. CDR3 DNA sequence: TGTGCCAGCAGCTTACATTCCCGTGTGGGGAGCAATCAGCCCCAGCATTTT. Protein product: CASSLHSRVGSNQPQHF.

This chain links TRBV18 with TRBJ2-7; unclear D gene. This CDR3 contains 14 residues. Trimming took off 5 bases at V and 3 bases at J, with 14 bases between the two ends. Germline loops: CDR1 KGHSH, CDR2 LQKENI. CDR3 in amino acids: CASSSDGKIYEQYF. The CDR3 DNA follows: TGTGCCAGCTCATCGGACGGCAAAATCTACGAGCAGTACTTC.

The chain links TRBV6-6 to TRBJ2-1, with unresolved D. The V and J ends lost 2 bases and 9 bases respectively, with 5 bases between them. The CDR3 extends over 11 amino acids. Germline V gene data show CDR1 as MNHNY and CDR2 as SVGAGI (reference sequence). This CDR3 reads CASSYKVEQFF. The CDR3 DNA reads as TGTGCCAGCAGTTACAAGGTTGAGCAGTTCTTC.